This T cell receptor beta chain emerged from a study of cytomegalovirus exposure and HLA in healthy donors. Germline V gene sequence: CDR1 PRHDT, CDR2 FYEKMQ (reference sequence). This CDR3 has 12 residues. Trimming took 6 bases from V and 5 from J, leaving 8 bases between them. Primers included in the PCR were 60 Vbeta and 13 Jbeta primers. Sequenced by immunoSEQ multiplex PCR; TCRdb stores in-frame clones only, minus some. The sample holds some 190,000 clones, 75% to 90% seen once. Material: PBMCs. The chain has TRBV13 and TRBJ2-4; tentative D call: TRBD1 (5 bases). The clonotype was recovered from a woman in her twenties or thirties in good health and CMV-seronegative. The CDR3 nucleotides are TGTGCCAGCAGGGGGCGAGAAAACATTCAGTACTTC. Its protein product is CASRGRENIQYF.